One sample yielded the 29 T cell receptor beta chains listed below, sequenced in a study of T cell changes during pregnancy in multiple sclerosis. Sequenced by immunoSEQ multiplex PCR; TCRdb stores in-frame clones only, minus some. The sample records some 39,000 clones, more than 75% being singletons. The starting material was CD4+ T cells from peripheral blood mononuclear cells, obtained in the second trimester of pregnancy. The receptors here all came from a female donor in good health, enrolled as a control in a pregnancy study.

CDR3 amino acids: CASSPGQGVALAKNIQYF. The CDR3 region has the DNA TGTGCCAGTTCACCGGGACAGGGCGTCGCTCTGGCCAAAAACATTCAGTACTTC. This chain links TRBV19 with TRBJ2-4; 9 bases align to TRBD1. The CDR3 has 18 amino acids. In germline, CDR1 is LNHDA, CDR2 SQIVND (reference sequence). J was trimmed by 1 base and V by 8 bases; bases with no gene match: 15. Based on the CDR3 plus reference TRBV19 and TRBJ2-4, the full variable domain is DGGITQSPKYLFRKEGQNVTLSCEQNLNHDAMYWYRQDPGQGLRLIYYSQIVNDFQKGDIAEGYSVSREKKESFPLTVTSAQKNPTAFYLCASSPGQGVALAKNIQYFGAGTRLSVL.

This clone was seen only once. The J gene is TRBJ2-6, the V gene TRBV7-3; no firm D call. V was pared by 5 bases and J by 3 bases, with 14 bases between. This CDR3 region has 16 residues. CDR1 is SGHTA and CDR2 is FQGTGA in the germline V gene. In nucleotides, the CDR3 is TGTGCCAGCAGCGCACAGCAGGTTGTTGGGGCCAACGTCCTGACTTTC. Translation gives CASSAQQVVGANVLTF.

The rearrangement joins TRBV2 to TRBJ1-5; D is uncertain. Germline lookup yields CDR1 SNHLY and CDR2 FYNNEI. CDR3 length equals 15 residues. The V end lost 3 bases, the J end lost 3 bases, and 12 bases lay between the germline ends. This CDR3 reads CASSESRAFNQPQHF. In nucleotides, the CDR3 is TGTGCCAGCAGTGAGAGTCGCGCCTTCAATCAGCCCCAGCATTTT.

The rearrangement uses TRBV4-2 and TRBJ2-1; the match to TRBD2 covers 7 bases. Per germline, CDR1 LGHNA and CDR2 YNFKEQ. Trimming at V came to 4 bases and at J to 7 bases, leaving 13 bases not matched to a gene. This CDR3 region has 16 residues. The CDR3 sequence: CASSLYEATGGNEQFF. In DNA form, the CDR3 reads TGTGCCAGCAGCCTTTATGAGGCTACGGGGGGAAATGAGCAGTTCTTC.

The chain has TRBV23-1 and TRBJ1-2, with 11 bases that match TRBD1. TRBV23-1 is an ORF, and what it does is uncertain. The CDR3 sequence is 18 residues long. V was clipped by 7 bases and J by 3 bases; unmatched bases: 16. CDR3 residues: CASTPAPGQGGRDYGYTF. The CDR3 DNA reads as TGCGCCAGCACACCAGCTCCGGGACAGGGGGGACGGGACTATGGCTACACCTTC.

The chain employs TRBV28 and TRBJ1-6, with D perhaps TRBD1 (6 bases). Trimming left V 5 bases short and J 4 bases short, with 9 bases between. CDR3 length: 14 residues. Germline assignment: CDR1 MDHEN and CDR2 SYDVKM. In DNA form, the CDR3 reads TGTGCCAGCAGTGGGGGCTTATATAATTCACCCCTCCACTTT. It specifies CASSGGLYNSPLHF.

This clone was seen a few times. Compared with germline, one end of the junction differs, possibly owing to a read error. In nucleotides, the CDR3 is TGTGCCAGCAGCTTACTGGGGGCCGGTTCATCCCTCCACTTT. Amino acid sequence: CASSLLGAGSSLHF. This sequence joins TRBV7-8 and TRBJ1-6; D is perhaps TRBD1 (6 bases). CDR3 length: 14 amino acids. Germline values: CDR1 SGHVS, CDR2 FQNEAQ.

This clone was observed once. The CDR3 nucleotides read TGTGCCAGCAGGGCCGGGACTAGCGAAGATACGCAGTATTTT. This translates into CASRAGTSEDTQYF. The V gene is TRBV6-5, the J gene TRBJ2-3; 10 bases are a match to TRBD2. The germline CDR1 and CDR2 sequences are MNHEY and SVGAGI. CDR3 size: 14 residues. Trimming took 6 bases from V and 5 from J; bases not matched to a gene: 5.

This clone has only one observation. The chain is built from TRBV7-6 and TRBJ1-3, with TRBD1 as a possible D gene (5 bases). The CDR3 covers 17 residues. The germline V gene has CDR1 SGHVS and CDR2 FNYEAQ. Deletions cut 3 bases from V and 4 bases from J, with 19 bases between. In DNA form, the CDR3 reads TGTGCCAGCAGCTTGAATCCTCGACAGTCCCTCGGAAACACCATATATTTT. Amino acid sequence: CASSLNPRQSLGNTIYF.

J is TRBJ2-6 and V is TRBV18; possibly TRBD1 for D (6 bases). This CDR3 region has 15 residues. Germline CDR1 and CDR2: KGHSH and LQKENI. Trimming pared 5 bases from V and 0 bases from J, leaving 8 bases between. CDR3 sequence reads: CASSNRASGANVLTF. The CDR3 nucleotides read TGTGCCAGCTCAAACAGGGCCTCTGGGGCCAACGTCCTGACTTTC. Filled out from reference TRBV18 and TRBJ2-6, the complete variable domain reads NAGVMQNPRHLVRRRGQEARLRCSPMKGHSHVYWYRQLPEEGLKFMVYLQKENIIDESGMPKERFSAEFPKEGPSILRIQQVVRGDSAAYFCASSNRASGANVLTFGAGSRLTVL.

This rearrangement joins TRBV7-6 to TRBJ1-4, with 11 bases that match TRBD1. The germline V gene has CDR1 SGHVS and CDR2 FNYEAQ. CDR3 length: 16 amino acids. J gave up 10 bases and V 4 bases, and 11 bases lay outside the gene matches. CDR3 in DNA: TGTGCCAGCAGCTCCAATTACCCGGGACAGGGGGGAAAACTGTTTTTT. It translates to CASSSNYPGQGGKLFF. Full variable domain (remainder filled in from reference TRBV7-6 and TRBJ1-4): GAGVSQSPRYKVTKRGQDVALRCDPISGHVSLYWYRQALGQGPEFLTYFNYEAQQDKSGLPNDRFSAERPEGSISTLTIQRTEQRDSAMYRCASSSNYPGQGGKLFFGSGTQLSVL.

The chain couples TRBV2 to TRBJ1-1, with D uncertain. Germline V gives CDR1 SNHLY, CDR2 FYNNEI. Trimming shortened V by 8 bases and J by 3 bases, and 13 bases separated the two germline ends. The CDR3 has 13 amino acids. The CDR3 loop reads CASRREFDTEAFF. The CDR3 bases are TGTGCCAGCCGGAGGGAGTTCGACACTGAAGCTTTCTTT.

The CDR3 nucleotides are TGTGCCAGCAGTTACCGGCCCGACAGGGACTATGGCTACACCTTC. Its translation: CASSYRPDRDYGYTF. The J gene is TRBJ1-2, the V gene TRBV6-6; 7 bases align to TRBD1. The CDR3 is 15 residues long. Per the germline V gene, CDR1 is MNHNY and CDR2 is SVGAGI (reference sequence). V gave up 2 bases and J gave up 3 bases; unmatched junction bases: 6.

The chain carries TRBV19 and TRBJ1-5; unclear D gene. V was cut by 10 bases and J by 0 bases, with 16 bases left in between. This CDR3 comprises 15 residues. The germline V gene encodes CDR1 LNHDA and CDR2 SQIVND (reference sequence). CDR3 nucleotide sequence: TGTGCCACCCACGCGGGTCCTTATAGCAATCAGCCCCAGCATTTT. The encoded protein is CATHAGPYSNQPQHF.

The chain carries TRBV29-1 and TRBJ1-1; 9 bases agree with TRBD1. Germline-derived CDR1 and CDR2 are SQVTM and ANQGSEA. This CDR3 has 13 residues. J lost 4 bases, V lost 8 bases, and 8 bases had no gene match. The CDR3 region is CSIRDRETTEAFF. The CDR3 region has the DNA TGCAGCATCCGGGACAGGGAGACCACTGAAGCTTTCTTT.

The chain uses TRBV7-9 and TRBJ2-7; 8 nucleotides line up with TRBD1. Unmatched junction bases numbered 7, after V lost 5 bases and J lost 7 bases. CDR3 length equals 13 residues. CDR1 SEHNR and CDR2 FQNEAQ come from the germline V gene (reference sequence). For the CDR3, the DNA is TGTGCCAGCAGCCAAAGGACAGGGAGGGAGCAGTACTTC. It translates to CASSQRTGREQYF.

The chain has TRBV2 and TRBJ1-1; 7 bases fit TRBD1. Germline CDR1 and CDR2: SNHLY and FYNNEI. V lost 8 bases, J lost 0 bases, and 6 bases stayed unmatched. The CDR3 consists of 14 residues. The CDR3 region is CASSLGTVNTEAFF. The CDR3 nucleotides read TGTGCCAGCTCATTAGGGACAGTGAACACTGAAGCTTTCTTT.

The genes are TRBV30 and TRBJ1-6, with a tentative D call TRBD1 (6 bases). There are 13 residues in the CDR3. Trimming removed 5 bases from V and 8 bases from J, with 13 bases in between. Germline CDR1 and CDR2: GTSNPN and SVGIG (reference sequence). CDR3 nucleotide sequence: TGTGCCTGGGACCGGGGGGCATATTCACCCCTCCACTTT. Protein: CAWDRGAYSPLHF.

V gene TRBV6-4 combines with J gene TRBJ1-6, with D possibly TRBD1 on 6 matching bases. Trimming took off 5 bases at V and 7 bases at J, with 12 bases between the two ends. This CDR3 is built from 14 residues. Germline V gene data show CDR1 as MRHNA and CDR2 as SNTAGT. The CDR3 spells CASSNRATNSPLHF. DNA of the CDR3: TGTGCCAGCAGTAACAGGGCGACCAATTCACCCCTCCACTTT.

This chain uses TRBV6-6 with TRBJ2-3; 7 positions match TRBD2. The V gene's germline CDR1 is MNHNY and CDR2 SVGAGI (reference sequence). The V and J ends lost 7 bases and 2 bases, in that order; junction bases with no gene match: 3. This CDR3 region has 13 residues. The CDR3 loop reads CASTAGDTDTQYF. CDR3 coding DNA: TGTGCCAGCACCGCGGGGGACACAGATACGCAGTATTTT.

The chain is built from TRBV4-2 and TRBJ2-3, with TRBD2 matching over 11 bases. The J segment lost 2 bases and the V segment lost 4 bases, leaving 8 bases of the junction unmatched. This CDR3 has 17 amino acids. From germline, CDR1 is LGHNA and CDR2 YNFKEQ. Here the CDR3 reads CASSPFPSGGNTDTQYF. The CDR3 nucleotides read TGTGCCAGCAGCCCCTTCCCTAGCGGGGGGAACACAGATACGCAGTATTTT.

The chain couples TRBV27 to TRBJ1-2; maybe TRBD1 (6 bases). V was shortened by 5 bases and J by 6 bases, with 13 bases between the two germline ends. CDR1 is MNHEY and CDR2 is SMNVEV in the germline V gene (reference sequence). This CDR3 contains 13 residues. Here the CDR3 reads CASSPSGGDGYTF. CDR3 nucleotide sequence: TGTGCCAGCAGTCCCAGTGGGGGCGATGGCTACACCTTC.

A single count supports this clone. The rearrangement links TRBV19 to TRBJ1-2, with 7 bases matching TRBD1. V was clipped by 6 bases and J by 6 bases; unmatched bases: 16. Looked up from germline, CDR1 is LNHDA and CDR2 is SQIVND (reference sequence). The CDR3 sequence is 16 residues long. CDR3 protein: CASRRGQAVVLDGYTF. CDR3 in DNA: TGTGCCAGTAGACGTGGACAGGCCGTGGTTTTGGATGGCTACACCTTC.

The chain carries TRBV7-2 and TRBJ2-1; D is unclear. Deletions cut 6 bases from V and 8 bases from J, with 14 bases between. The CDR3 spans 13 residues. Germline CDR1 is SGHTA and CDR2 is FQGNSA. CDR3 protein: CASRPTSFDEQFF. CDR3 DNA: TGTGCCAGCAGACCTACTTCCTTTGATGAGCAGTTCTTC.

The chain combines TRBV9 with TRBJ2-1, with TRBD1 matching over 8 bases. V shed 0 bases, J shed 5 bases, and the junction held 4 bases outside the gene matches. CDR3 length: 15 residues. Germline V lookup: CDR1 SGDLS, CDR2 YYNGEE. CDR3 in DNA: TGTGCCAGCAGCGTAGTGCAGGGGGCGAACAATGAGCAGTTCTTC. As protein: CASSVVQGANNEQFF.

The rearrangement joins TRBV6-6 to TRBJ2-7, with 7 bases fitting TRBD2. The CDR3 runs to 13 residues. V lost 7 bases and J lost 6; bases outside the gene matches: 9. The V gene's germline CDR1 is MNHNY and CDR2 SVGAGI (reference sequence). As DNA, the CDR3 is TGTGCCAGCACGACGAAGCGGGGTGGCGAGCAGTACTTC. It encodes CASTTKRGGEQYF.

The chain is built from TRBV28 and TRBJ2-4, with a possible D match to TRBD1 (5 bases). This CDR3 spans 13 amino acids. V lost 4 bases, J lost 2 bases, and 6 bases lay in between. Germline V lookup: CDR1 MDHEN, CDR2 SYDVKM. This chain's CDR3 is CASSSGPKNIQYF. CDR3 in DNA: TGTGCCAGCAGTTCAGGGCCCAAAAACATTCAGTACTTC.

The chain has TRBV19 and TRBJ1-4, with TRBD1 identical over 9 bases. V shed 8 bases and J 8 bases; nucleotides not matched to a gene: 12. Germline loops: CDR1 LNHDA, CDR2 SQIVND (reference sequence). The CDR3 length is 15 residues. CDR3: CASPLNRGRGEKLFF. CDR3 sequence (DNA): TGTGCCAGTCCCCTTAACAGGGGGCGCGGCGAAAAACTGTTTTTT. Filled out from reference TRBV19 and TRBJ1-4, the complete variable domain reads DGGITQSPKYLFRKEGQNVTLSCEQNLNHDAMYWYRQDPGQGLRLIYYSQIVNDFQKGDIAEGYSVSREKKESFPLTVTSAQKNPTAFYLCASPLNRGRGEKLFFGSGTQLSVL.

The chain combines TRBV5-6 with TRBJ2-6; D possibly corresponds to TRBD1 (6 bases). The CDR3 runs 16 residues. With 2 bases removed from V and 4 bases from J, the gap between germline ends came to 13 bases. Looked up from germline, CDR1 is SGHDT and CDR2 is YYEEEE. CDR3 sequence: CASSFFQGYGANVLTF. The CDR3 DNA reads as TGTGCCAGCAGCTTCTTCCAGGGGTACGGGGCCAACGTCCTGACTTTC.